The 18 T cell receptor beta chains below were found in one sample sequenced in a study of blood T cell repertoires in COVID-19. TCRdb keeps only in-frame clones here, not all; method: immunoSEQ multiplex PCR. The sample contains 200,000 or so clones, about 84% of which appear only once. Sequenced: PBMCs or T cells enriched from blood (not recorded which). The origin of the receptors is a man between 60 and 75 years old who had recovered from COVID-19.

V and J are TRBV19 and TRBJ1-1; D is undetermined. Germline CDR1 is LNHDA and CDR2 is SQIVND (reference sequence). CDR3 size: 12 residues. V lost 7 bases and J lost 3, with 9 bases in between. The CDR3 loop is CASTGGYTEAFF. CDR3 nucleotides: TGTGCCAGTACCGGAGGCTACACTGAAGCTTTCTTT.

This clone appeared a few times. The chain joins TRBV7-2 to TRBJ1-2; 7 positions match TRBD1. This CDR3 has 14 residues. Looked up from germline, CDR1 is SGHTA and CDR2 is FQGNSA. The junction had 7 bases not matched to a gene; V was cut back by 5 bases and J by 4 bases. CDR3 in DNA: TGTGCCAGCAGCCCCCGGACAGGAGCCTATGGCTACACCTTC. Its translation is CASSPRTGAYGYTF.

This clone was seen a few times. The rearrangement joins TRBV19 to TRBJ1-3; D uncertain. The V gene's germline CDR1 is LNHDA and CDR2 SQIVND (reference sequence). CDR3 size: 17 residues. Trimming shortened V by 4 bases and J by 0 bases, and 16 bases separated the two germline ends. CDR3 protein: CASSTLVQASSGNTIYF. As DNA, the CDR3 is TGTGCCAGTAGTACCCTTGTGCAGGCGAGCTCTGGAAACACCATATATTTT.

The rearrangement joins TRBV6-5 to TRBJ1-2; D is perhaps TRBD1 (6 bases). The CDR3 totals 12 residues. CDR1 and CDR2 (germline): MNHEY, SVGAGI. Trimming took off 5 bases at V and 7 bases at J, with 11 bases between the two ends. The CDR3 DNA follows: TGTGCCAGCAGTCACAGGGCTGCTGGCTACACCTTC. It specifies CASSHRAAGYTF.

The sample holds a few counts of this clone. The rearrangement links TRBV7-2 to TRBJ1-4, with D unclear. V was pared by 1 base and J by 3 bases, with 9 bases between. The CDR3 spans 15 residues. Per germline, CDR1 SGHTA and CDR2 FQGNSA. DNA of the CDR3: TGTGCCAGCAGCTTAGACAGTTGGCCTAATGAAAAACTGTTTTTT. This codes for CASSLDSWPNEKLFF.

About this clone itself: Sequence at one end of the junction differs from germline and may be a read error. V is TRBV6-5 and J is TRBJ1-5, with 7 bases aligning to TRBD1. The CDR3 loop spans 16 amino acids. Germline V gene data show CDR1 as MNHEY and CDR2 as SVGAGI. CDR3 DNA sequence: TGTGCCAGCAGTTACTTCTACCGACAGGGCAAACAGCCCCAGCATTTT. It codes for CASSYFYRQGKQPQHF.

V and J are TRBV5-1 and TRBJ2-7; D is possibly TRBD1 (5 bases). Germline values: CDR1 SGHRS, CDR2 YFSETQ. The CDR3 runs 13 residues. Trimming removed 3 bases at V and 6 bases at J, with 13 bases between. The CDR3 region has the DNA TGCGCCAGCAGCTATGGGGCCGCCTCCGAGCAGTACTTC. Its translation is CASSYGAASEQYF.

The chain has TRBV7-9 and TRBJ1-1; the D gene is possibly TRBD1 (6 bases). Germline values: CDR1 SEHNR, CDR2 FQNEAQ (reference sequence). The length of the CDR3 is 14 residues. The V and J ends lost 5 bases and 4 bases respectively, with 14 bases between them. The CDR3 here is CASSQPQGITEAFF. In DNA form, the CDR3 reads TGTGCCAGCAGCCAACCACAGGGAATCACTGAAGCTTTCTTT. The complete variable domain, with remaining parts taken from reference TRBV7-9 and TRBJ1-1, reads DTGVSQNPRHKITKRGQNVTFRCDPISEHNRLYWYRQTLGQGPEFLTYFQNEAQLEKSRLLSDRFSAERPKGSFSTLEIQRTEQGDSAMYLCASSQPQGITEAFFGQGTRLTVV.

The CDR3 spells CASSPLLQSDEQFF. The CDR3 DNA reads TGTGCCAGCAGCCCTTTGCTACAGTCGGATGAGCAGTTCTTC. The chain joins TRBV7-8 to TRBJ2-1; the D is unclear. This CDR3 is 14 amino acids long. V shed 5 bases and J shed 8 bases, with 16 bases lying between them. Looked up from germline, CDR1 is SGHVS and CDR2 is FQNEAQ.

This clone was observed a handful of times. The chain employs TRBV7-2 and TRBJ1-1; D is possibly TRBD1 (5 bases). Germline CDR1 and CDR2: SGHTA and FQGNSA. Trimming cost V 5 bases and J 8 bases, with 15 bases left between them. The CDR3 covers 13 residues. The CDR3 region has the DNA TGTGCCAGCAGCCGGACACGAGGTACCGAAGCTTTCTTT. Protein sequence: CASSRTRGTEAFF.

The V call is TRBV10-3, the J call TRBJ1-1, with TRBD1 matching over 8 bases. This CDR3 is 15 amino acids long. V shed 6 bases, J shed 0 bases, and the junction held 6 bases outside the gene matches. Germline values: CDR1 ENHRY, CDR2 SYGVKD. CDR3 bases: TGTGCCATCAGGGCGACAGGGGCGGTGAACACTGAAGCTTTCTTT. This gives the protein CAIRATGAVNTEAFF.

This chain links TRBV7-2 with TRBJ1-5; D ambiguous. The CDR3 runs to 15 residues. Trimming left V 5 bases short and J 3 bases short, with 14 bases between. The germline gives CDR1 SGHTA, CDR2 FQGNSA. CDR3 protein: CASSLDTGPNQPQHF. For the CDR3, the DNA is TGTGCCAGCAGCCTTGACACTGGCCCCAATCAGCCCCAGCATTTT.

This rearrangement joins TRBV24-1 to TRBJ2-3, with 9 bases aligning to TRBD2. Germline CDR1 is KGHDR and CDR2 is SFDVKD. V lost 3 bases, J lost 3 bases, and 6 bases stayed unmatched. This CDR3 spans 16 amino acids. CDR3 protein: CATSDLGGGVTDTQYF. The DNA for the CDR3 is TGTGCCACCAGTGATCTGGGCGGGGGGGTAACAGATACGCAGTATTTT.

This clone was counted a single time. J is TRBJ2-3 and V is TRBV7-9; TRBD2 matches at 10 bases. The V and J ends lost 5 bases and 4 bases, in that order; junction bases with no gene match: 6. This CDR3 has 15 amino acids. Germline assignment: CDR1 SEHNR and CDR2 FQNEAQ (reference sequence). The CDR3 is CASSLSGGFPDTQYF. The CDR3 nucleotides read TGTGCCAGCAGCCTTAGCGGGGGGTTTCCAGATACGCAGTATTTT.

The genes are TRBV9 and TRBJ2-7, with TRBD1 as a possible D gene (6 bases). Trimming shortened V by 0 bases and J by 5 bases, and 15 bases separated the two germline ends. The CDR3 has 15 amino acids. The germline CDR1 and CDR2 sequences are SGDLS and YYNGEE. The CDR3 coding sequence is TGTGCCAGCAGCGTAGATCCGGGACAACGAAACGAGCAGTACTTC. Translation gives CASSVDPGQRNEQYF.

Only one count was recorded for this clone. The V gene is TRBV3-1 (or the pseudogene TRBV3-2), the J gene TRBJ2-7; maybe TRBD1 (6 bases). V dropped 1 base and J dropped 4 bases, with 14 bases sitting between them. Germline V lookup: CDR1 LGHDT, CDR2 YNNKEL (reference sequence). The CDR3 contains 15 residues. The CDR3 bases are TGTGCCAGCAGCCAAGTCCCGGGACAACAGTACGAGCAGTACTTC. This codes for CASSQVPGQQYEQYF.

The chain is built from TRBV6-4 and TRBJ1-2, with 8 positions matching TRBD1. The length of the CDR3 is 15 residues. The trim removed 7 bases at V and 1 base at J, leaving 8 bases unmatched. Germline CDR1 and CDR2: MRHNA and SNTAGT. CDR3 sequence (DNA): TGTGCCAGCAAATCGGACAGGGAGGATAACTATGGCTACACCTTC. Protein product: CASKSDREDNYGYTF.

The CDR3 DNA is TGTGCCAGCAGCTTCCAAACGGGGGAATACGAGCAGTACTTC. This encodes CASSFQTGEYEQYF. The chain employs TRBV5-5 and TRBJ2-7; D might be TRBD2 (6 bases). V was pared by 2 bases and J by 4 bases, with 13 bases between. This CDR3 region has 14 residues. The germline gives CDR1 SGHKS, CDR2 YYEKEE (reference sequence).